The clone carrying this TCR beta chain was observed a few times. As yet, its antigen is unknown. Via MiXCR, TCRdb re-called the reads, giving one row per CDR3 protein. Among 250,000 to 400,000 distinct CDR3 sequences listed, approximately 25% were seen once. These data belong to a study of T cell repertoires in cytomegalovirus infection. V was cut by 3 bases and J by 0 bases, with 10 bases left in between. Per germline, CDR1 SGHTA and CDR2 FQGNSA. CDR3 length: 15 residues. The material sequenced was cultured PBMCs, taken from culture after CMV antigen stimulation. This receptor was taken from a human donor in good health (CMV status not recorded). Some clones in this sample may be carry-over from other donors' samples. The chain carries TRBV7-2 and TRBJ2-3, with D tentatively TRBD2 (6 bases). CDR3 region: CASSFRRGSTDTQYF. In DNA form, the CDR3 reads TGTGCCAGCAGCTTTCGTCGGGGGAGCACAGATACGCAGTATTTT.